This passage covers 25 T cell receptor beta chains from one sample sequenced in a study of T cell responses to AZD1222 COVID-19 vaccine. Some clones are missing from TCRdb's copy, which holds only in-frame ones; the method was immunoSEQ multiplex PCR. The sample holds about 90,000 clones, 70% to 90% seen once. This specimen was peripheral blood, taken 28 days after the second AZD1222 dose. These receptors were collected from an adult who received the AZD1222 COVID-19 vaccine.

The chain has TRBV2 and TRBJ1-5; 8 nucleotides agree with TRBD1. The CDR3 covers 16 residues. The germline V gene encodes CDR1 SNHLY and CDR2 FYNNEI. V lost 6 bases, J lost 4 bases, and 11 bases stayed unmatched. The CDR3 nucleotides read TGTGCCAGCAGCGTCCCGGGACAGGTTAGGAATCAGCCCCAGCATTTT. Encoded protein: CASSVPGQVRNQPQHF.

The CDR3 sequence: CAWSRKDRDRDYGYTF. In nucleotides, the CDR3 is TGTGCCTGGAGTCGCAAAGACCGGGACAGGGACTATGGCTACACCTTC. The chain employs TRBV30 and TRBJ1-2; 9 bases line up with TRBD1. The CDR3 is 16 residues long. The trim removed 2 bases at V and 3 bases at J, leaving 10 bases unmatched. CDR1 and CDR2 (germline): GTSNPN, SVGIG (reference sequence).

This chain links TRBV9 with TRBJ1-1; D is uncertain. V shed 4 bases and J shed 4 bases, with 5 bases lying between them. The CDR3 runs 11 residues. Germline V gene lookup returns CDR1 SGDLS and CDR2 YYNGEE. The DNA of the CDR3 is TGTGCCAGCAGCCCCACCACTGAAGCTTTCTTT. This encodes CASSPTTEAFF.

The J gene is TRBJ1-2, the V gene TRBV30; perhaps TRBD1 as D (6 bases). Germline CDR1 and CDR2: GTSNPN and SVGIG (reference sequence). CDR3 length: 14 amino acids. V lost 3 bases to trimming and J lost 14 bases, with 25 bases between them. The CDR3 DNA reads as TGTGCCTGGAGGCAGCGAGGGGGGGAAAGGGTGAGGACCTTC. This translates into CAWRQRGGERVRTF.

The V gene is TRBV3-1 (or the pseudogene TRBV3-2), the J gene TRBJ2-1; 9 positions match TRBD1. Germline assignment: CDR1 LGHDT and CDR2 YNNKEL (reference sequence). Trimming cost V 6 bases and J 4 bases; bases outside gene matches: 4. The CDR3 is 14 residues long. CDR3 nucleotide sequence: TGTGCCAGCAGTCGGGACAGGGCGTACAATGAGCAGTTCTTC. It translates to CASSRDRAYNEQFF.

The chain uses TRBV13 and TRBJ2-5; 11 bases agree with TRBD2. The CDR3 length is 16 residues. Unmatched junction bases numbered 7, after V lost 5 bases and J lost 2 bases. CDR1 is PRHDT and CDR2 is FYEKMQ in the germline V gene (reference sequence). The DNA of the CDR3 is TGTGCCAGCAGCCCCCCCGGGACTAGCGGTCAAGAGACCCAGTACTTC. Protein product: CASSPPGTSGQETQYF.

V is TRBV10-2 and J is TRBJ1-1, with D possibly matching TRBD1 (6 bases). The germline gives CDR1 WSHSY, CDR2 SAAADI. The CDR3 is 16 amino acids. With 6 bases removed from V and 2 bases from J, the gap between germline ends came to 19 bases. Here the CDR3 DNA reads TGCGCCAGCAGATCCCCCCCCGGGGGCTCCAACACTGAAGCTTTCTTT. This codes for CASRSPPGGSNTEAFF.

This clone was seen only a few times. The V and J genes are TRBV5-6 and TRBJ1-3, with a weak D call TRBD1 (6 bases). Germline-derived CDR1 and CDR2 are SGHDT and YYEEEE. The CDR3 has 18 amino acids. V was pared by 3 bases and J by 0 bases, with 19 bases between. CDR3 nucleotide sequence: TGTGCCAGCAGCTCGATAGGACAGCGCCAATTCTCTGGAAACACCATATATTTT. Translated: CASSSIGQRQFSGNTIYF.

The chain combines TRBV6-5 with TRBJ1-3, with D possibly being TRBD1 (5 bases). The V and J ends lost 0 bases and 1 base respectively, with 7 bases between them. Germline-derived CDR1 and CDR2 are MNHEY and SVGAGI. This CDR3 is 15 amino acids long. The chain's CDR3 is CASSYSRGSGNTIYF. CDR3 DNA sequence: TGTGCCAGCAGTTACTCTCGGGGGTCTGGAAACACCATATATTTT.

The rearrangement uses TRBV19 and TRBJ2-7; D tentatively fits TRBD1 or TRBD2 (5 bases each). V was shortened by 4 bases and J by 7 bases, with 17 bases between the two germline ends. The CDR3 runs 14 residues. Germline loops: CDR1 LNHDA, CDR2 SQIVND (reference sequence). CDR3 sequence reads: CASSTPGPLREQYF. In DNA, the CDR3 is TGTGCCAGTAGTACCCCGGGACCTCTTCGGGAGCAGTACTTC.

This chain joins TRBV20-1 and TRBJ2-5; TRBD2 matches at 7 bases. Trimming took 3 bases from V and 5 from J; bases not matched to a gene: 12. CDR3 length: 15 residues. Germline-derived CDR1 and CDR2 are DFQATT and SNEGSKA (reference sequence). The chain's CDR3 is CSASLGGRSGETQYF. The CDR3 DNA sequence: TGCAGTGCTAGTTTAGGAGGACGTAGCGGGGAGACCCAGTACTTC.

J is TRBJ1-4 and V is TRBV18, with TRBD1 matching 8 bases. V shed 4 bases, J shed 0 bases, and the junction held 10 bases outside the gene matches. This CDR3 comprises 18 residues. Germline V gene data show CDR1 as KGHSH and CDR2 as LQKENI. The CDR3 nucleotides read TGTGCCAGCTCACTCAACGGACAGGGAAGTGCAACTAATGAAAAACTGTTTTTT. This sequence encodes CASSLNGQGSATNEKLFF.

The CDR3 DNA follows: TGTGCCAGCAGTTGGAGCAGGGGTGAGACCCAGTACTTC. It specifies CASSWSRGETQYF. J is TRBJ2-5 and V is TRBV27; D might be TRBD1 (6 bases). CDR1 MNHEY and CDR2 SMNVEV come from the germline V gene (reference sequence). The CDR3 contains 13 residues. Trimming pared 4 bases from V and 5 bases from J, leaving 11 bases between.

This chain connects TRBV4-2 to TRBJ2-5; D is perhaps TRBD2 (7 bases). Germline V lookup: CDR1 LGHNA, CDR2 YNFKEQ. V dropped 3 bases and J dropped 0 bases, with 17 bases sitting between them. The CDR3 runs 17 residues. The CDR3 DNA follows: TGTGCCAGCAGCCAGGGGGCGGGGGAACTGTACCAAGAGACCCAGTACTTC. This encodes CASSQGAGELYQETQYF.

This chain's CDR3 is CASSLQGRSNYGYTF. The CDR3 nucleotides are TGTGCCAGCAGCTTACAGGGTAGGTCCAACTATGGCTACACCTTC. This rearrangement joins TRBV5-4 to TRBJ1-2; possible D gene TRBD1, 6 bases. The CDR3 extends over 15 amino acids. CDR1 SGHNT and CDR2 YYREEE come from the germline V gene (reference sequence). V dropped 2 bases and J dropped 2 bases, with 13 bases sitting between them.

The CDR3 DNA is TGTGCCAGCAGCCAAGAATTGCTCAGTGAGCAGTTCTTC. Its protein product is CASSQELLSEQFF. The chain couples TRBV3-1 (or the pseudogene TRBV3-2) to TRBJ2-1; D not resolved. Germline V gives CDR1 LGHDT, CDR2 YNNKEL (reference sequence). The CDR3 runs 13 residues. Trimming left V 0 bases short and J 9 bases short, with 9 bases between.

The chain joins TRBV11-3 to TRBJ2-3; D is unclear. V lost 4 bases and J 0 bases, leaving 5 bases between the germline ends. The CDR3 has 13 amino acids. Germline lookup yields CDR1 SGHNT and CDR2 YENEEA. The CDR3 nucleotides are TGTGCCAGCAGCTCCTCTAGCACAGATACGCAGTATTTT. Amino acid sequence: CASSSSSTDTQYF.

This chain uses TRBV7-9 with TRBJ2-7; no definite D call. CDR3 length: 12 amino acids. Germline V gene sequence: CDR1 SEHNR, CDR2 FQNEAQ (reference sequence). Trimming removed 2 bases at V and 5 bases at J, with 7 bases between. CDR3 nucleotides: TGTGCCAGCAGCTTAACGGCCAACGAGCAGTACTTC. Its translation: CASSLTANEQYF.

CDR3 residues: CASRQDYGYTF. The CDR3 DNA follows: TGTGCCAGCAGGCAGGACTATGGCTACACCTTC. The chain is built from TRBV11-2 and TRBJ1-2; unclear D gene. The germline gives CDR1 SGHAT, CDR2 FQNNGV. CDR3 length: 11 residues. The V end lost 6 bases, the J end lost 3 bases, and 5 bases lay between the germline ends.

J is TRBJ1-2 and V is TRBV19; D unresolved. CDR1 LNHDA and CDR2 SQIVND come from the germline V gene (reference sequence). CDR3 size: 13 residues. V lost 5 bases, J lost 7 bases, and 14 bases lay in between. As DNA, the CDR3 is TGTGCCAGTAGTCTCGGACCCGTCGGTGGCTACACCTTC. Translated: CASSLGPVGGYTF.

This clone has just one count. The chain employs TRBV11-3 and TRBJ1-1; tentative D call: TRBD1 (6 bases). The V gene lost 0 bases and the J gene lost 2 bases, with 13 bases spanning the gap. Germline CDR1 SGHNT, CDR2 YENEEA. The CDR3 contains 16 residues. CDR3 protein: CASSLDFGGRNTEAFF. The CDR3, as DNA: TGTGCCAGCAGCTTAGATTTCGGGGGGCGTAACACTGAAGCTTTCTTT.

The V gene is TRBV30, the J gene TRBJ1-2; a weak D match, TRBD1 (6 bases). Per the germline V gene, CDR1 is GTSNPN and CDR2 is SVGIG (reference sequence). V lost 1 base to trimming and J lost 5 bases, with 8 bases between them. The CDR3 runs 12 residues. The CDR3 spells CAWSAGTYGYTF. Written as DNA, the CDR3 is TGTGCCTGGAGTGCTGGGACATATGGCTACACCTTC.

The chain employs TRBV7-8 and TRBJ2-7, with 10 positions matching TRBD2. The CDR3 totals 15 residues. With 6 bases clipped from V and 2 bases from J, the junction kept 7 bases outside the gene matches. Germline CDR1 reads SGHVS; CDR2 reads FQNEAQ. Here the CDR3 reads CASSHLAGETYEQYF. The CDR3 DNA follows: TGTGCCAGCAGTCATCTAGCGGGAGAAACCTACGAGCAGTACTTC.

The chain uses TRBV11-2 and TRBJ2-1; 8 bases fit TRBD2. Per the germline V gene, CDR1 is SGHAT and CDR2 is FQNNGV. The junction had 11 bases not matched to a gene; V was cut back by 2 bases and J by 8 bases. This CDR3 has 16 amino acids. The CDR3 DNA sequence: TGTGCCAGCAGCTTATTGGGGACTAGAAAAGTGGATGAGCAGTTCTTC. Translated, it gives CASSLLGTRKVDEQFF.

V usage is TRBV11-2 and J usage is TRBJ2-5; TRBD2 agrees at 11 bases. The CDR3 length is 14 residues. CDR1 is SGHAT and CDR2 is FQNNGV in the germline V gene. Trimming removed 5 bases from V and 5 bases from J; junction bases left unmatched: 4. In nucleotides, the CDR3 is TGTGCCAGCAGCCCTAGCGGGAGGTTGGAGACCCAGTACTTC. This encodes CASSPSGRLETQYF.